This TCR beta chain was observed in a study of blood T cell repertoires in COVID-19. At the level of the study: Sources were T cells, B-cell-depleted T cells, or PBMCs; the material itself was cDNA or gDNA.

CDR3 length: 15 amino acids. CDR1 MDHEN and CDR2 SYDVKM come from the germline V gene. After removal of 5 bases from V and 8 bases from J, the junction contained 14 bases not matched to a gene. In the original analysis: How many nucleated cells were present was estimated from reference gene primer amplification. Profiling relied on immunoSEQ multiplex PCR, and the TCRdb table lists in-frame clones only, not all of them. That table supplies the V and J calls and clone size; D and trimming were determined from the DNA. Of approximately 85,000 clones listed, around 86% are singletons. The chain has TRBV28 and TRBJ2-7; TRBD2 matches at 8 bases. This TCR was recovered from a man aged 45-65 years with active or convalescent COVID-19. The sequencing input was peripheral blood. CDR3 loop: CASSKYLGSGSKQYF. CDR3 sequence (DNA): TGTGCCAGCAGTAAATACCTCGGAAGCGGGAGTAAGCAGTACTTC.